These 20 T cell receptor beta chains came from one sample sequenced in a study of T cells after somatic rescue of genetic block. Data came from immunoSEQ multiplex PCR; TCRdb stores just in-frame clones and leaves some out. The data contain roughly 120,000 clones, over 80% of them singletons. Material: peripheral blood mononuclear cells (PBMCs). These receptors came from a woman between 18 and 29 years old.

CDR3 region: CAWSDGRIPNEKLFF. Here the CDR3 DNA reads TGTGCCTGGAGTGACGGACGGATTCCTAATGAAAAACTGTTTTTT. The chain links TRBV30 to TRBJ1-4; no firm D call. The CDR3 is 15 amino acids. The V gene lost 1 base and the J gene lost 3 bases, with 12 bases spanning the gap. In germline, CDR1 is GTSNPN, CDR2 SVGIG (reference sequence).

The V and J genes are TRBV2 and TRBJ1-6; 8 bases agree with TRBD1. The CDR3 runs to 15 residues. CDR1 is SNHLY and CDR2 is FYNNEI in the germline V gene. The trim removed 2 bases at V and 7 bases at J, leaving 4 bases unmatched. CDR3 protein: CASSESRTGNSPLHF. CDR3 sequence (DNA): TGTGCCAGCAGTGAATCGAGGACAGGGAATTCACCCCTCCACTTT.

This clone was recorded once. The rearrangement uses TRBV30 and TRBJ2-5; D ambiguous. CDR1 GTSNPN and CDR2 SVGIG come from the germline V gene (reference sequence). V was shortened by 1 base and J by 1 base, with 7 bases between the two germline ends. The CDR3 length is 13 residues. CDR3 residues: CAWSGGFQETQYF. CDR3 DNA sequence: TGTGCCTGGAGTGGAGGCTTCCAAGAGACCCAGTACTTC.

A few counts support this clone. DNA of the CDR3: TGTGCCAGCAGTGACGGCCAGTCTAATGAAAAACTGTTTTTT. Encoded protein: CASSDGQSNEKLFF. This rearrangement joins TRBV2 to TRBJ1-4; no firm D call. CDR3 length: 14 residues. Trimming took off 3 bases at V and 3 bases at J, with 8 bases between the two ends. Germline V CDR1 and CDR2: SNHLY, FYNNEI.

CDR3 region: CASSVGLAGTDTQYF. The CDR3 DNA is TGTGCCAGCAGCGTAGGGCTAGCGGGGACAGATACGCAGTATTTT. J is TRBJ2-3 and V is TRBV9; 9 bases match TRBD2. Trimming took 0 bases from V and 3 from J; bases not matched to a gene: 2. The CDR3 sequence is 15 residues long. The germline CDR1 and CDR2 sequences are SGDLS and YYNGEE.

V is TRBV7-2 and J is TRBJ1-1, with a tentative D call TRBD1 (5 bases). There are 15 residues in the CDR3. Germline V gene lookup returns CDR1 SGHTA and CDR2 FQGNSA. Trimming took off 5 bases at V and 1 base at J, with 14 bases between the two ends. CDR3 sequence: CASSITPGPNTEAFF. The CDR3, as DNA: TGTGCCAGCAGCATAACTCCGGGACCGAACACTGAAGCTTTCTTT.

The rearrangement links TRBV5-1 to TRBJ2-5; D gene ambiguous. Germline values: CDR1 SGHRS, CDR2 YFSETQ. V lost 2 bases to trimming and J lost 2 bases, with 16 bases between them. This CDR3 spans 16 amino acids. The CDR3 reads CASSFILGVEQETQYF. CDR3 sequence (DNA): TGCGCCAGCAGCTTTATATTAGGAGTGGAACAAGAGACCCAGTACTTC.

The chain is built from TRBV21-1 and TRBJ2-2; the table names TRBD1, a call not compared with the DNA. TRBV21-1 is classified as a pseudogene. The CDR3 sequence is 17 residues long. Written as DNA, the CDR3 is TGTGCCACCAAGCAGAAGGTGGGACAGGATAACACCGGGGAGCTGTTTTTT. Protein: CATKQKVGQDNTGELFF.

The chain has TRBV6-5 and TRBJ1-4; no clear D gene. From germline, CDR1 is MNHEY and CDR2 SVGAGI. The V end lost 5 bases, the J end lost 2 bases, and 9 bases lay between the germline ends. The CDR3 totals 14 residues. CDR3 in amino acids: CASSRGLTNEKLFF. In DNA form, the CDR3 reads TGTGCCAGCAGTCGGGGTTTGACTAATGAAAAACTGTTTTTT.

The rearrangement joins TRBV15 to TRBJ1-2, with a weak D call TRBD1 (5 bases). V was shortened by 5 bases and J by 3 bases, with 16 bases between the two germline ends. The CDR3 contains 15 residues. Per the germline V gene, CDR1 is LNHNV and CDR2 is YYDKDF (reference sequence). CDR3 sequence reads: CATSPPTGDYYGYTF. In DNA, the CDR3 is TGTGCCACCAGCCCCCCAACAGGTGACTACTATGGCTACACCTTC.

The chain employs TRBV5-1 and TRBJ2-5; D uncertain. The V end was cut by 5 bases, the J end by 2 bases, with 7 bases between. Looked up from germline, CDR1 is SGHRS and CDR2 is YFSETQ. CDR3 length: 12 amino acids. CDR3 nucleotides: TGCGCCAGCAGGGCTAATCAAGAGACCCAGTACTTC. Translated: CASRANQETQYF.

DNA of the CDR3: TGTGCCAGCAGCTGGCCGGGACGGGAGGGCCCTAGTCACACCGGGGAGCTGTTTTTT. Translation gives CASSWPGREGPSHTGELFF. The rearrangement links TRBV5-5 to TRBJ2-2; 8 bases match TRBD2. CDR1 is SGHKS and CDR2 is YYEKEE in the germline V gene (reference sequence). This CDR3 is 19 amino acids long. J lost 3 bases, V lost 3 bases, and 16 bases had no gene match.

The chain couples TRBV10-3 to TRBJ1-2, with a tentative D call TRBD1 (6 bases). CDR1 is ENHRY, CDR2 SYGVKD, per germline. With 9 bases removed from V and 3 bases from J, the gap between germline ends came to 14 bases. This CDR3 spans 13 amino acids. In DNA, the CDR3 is TGTGCCATTTCTCAGGGGAATGACTATGGCTACACCTTC. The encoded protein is CAISQGNDYGYTF.

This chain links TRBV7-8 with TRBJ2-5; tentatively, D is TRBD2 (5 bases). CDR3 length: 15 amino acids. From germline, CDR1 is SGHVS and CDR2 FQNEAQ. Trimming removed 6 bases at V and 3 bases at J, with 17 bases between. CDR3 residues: CASSGLLREEETQYF. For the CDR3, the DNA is TGTGCCAGCAGTGGCCTCCTGAGGGAAGAAGAGACCCAGTACTTC.

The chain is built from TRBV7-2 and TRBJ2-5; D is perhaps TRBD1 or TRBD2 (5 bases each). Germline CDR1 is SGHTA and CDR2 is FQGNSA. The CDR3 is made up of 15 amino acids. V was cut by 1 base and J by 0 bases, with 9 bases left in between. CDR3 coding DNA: TGTGCCAGCAGCTTAGGATGGGGGTACCAAGAGACCCAGTACTTC. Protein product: CASSLGWGYQETQYF.

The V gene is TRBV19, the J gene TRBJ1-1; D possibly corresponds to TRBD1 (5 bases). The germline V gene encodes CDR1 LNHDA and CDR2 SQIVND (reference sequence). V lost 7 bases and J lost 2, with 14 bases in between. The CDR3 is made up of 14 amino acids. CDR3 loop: CASTWGLSNTEAFF. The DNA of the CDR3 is TGTGCCAGTACCTGGGGCCTTTCTAACACTGAAGCTTTCTTT.

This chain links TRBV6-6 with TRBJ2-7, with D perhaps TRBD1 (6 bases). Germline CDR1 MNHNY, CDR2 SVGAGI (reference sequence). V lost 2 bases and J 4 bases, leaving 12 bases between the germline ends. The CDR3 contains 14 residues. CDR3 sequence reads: CASSYRGTIYEQYF. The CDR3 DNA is TGTGCCAGCAGTTACAGGGGGACGATATACGAGCAGTACTTC.

The CDR3: CASSLPETGPNTEAFF. The CDR3 DNA reads as TGTGCCAGCAGCTTACCAGAGACAGGGCCGAACACTGAAGCTTTCTTT. The J gene is TRBJ1-1, the V gene TRBV7-9; 7 positions match TRBD1. Trimming removed 2 bases from V and 1 base from J; junction bases left unmatched: 7. The CDR3 is made up of 16 amino acids. Germline V gene sequence: CDR1 SEHNR, CDR2 FQNEAQ (reference sequence).

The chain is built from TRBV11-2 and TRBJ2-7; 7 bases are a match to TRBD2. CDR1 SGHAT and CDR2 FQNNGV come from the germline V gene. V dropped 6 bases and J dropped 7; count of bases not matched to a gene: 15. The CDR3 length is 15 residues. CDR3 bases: TGTGCCAGCAGGCTCTGGGGGGGTGCCTGGGGAGAGCAGTACTTC. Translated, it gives CASRLWGGAWGEQYF.

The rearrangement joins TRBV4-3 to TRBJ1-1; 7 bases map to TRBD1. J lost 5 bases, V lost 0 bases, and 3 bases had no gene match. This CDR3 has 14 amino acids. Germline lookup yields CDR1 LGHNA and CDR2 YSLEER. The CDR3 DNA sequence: TGCGCCAGCAGCCAAGAGACAGGGTTAACTGAAGCTTTCTTT. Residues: CASSQETGLTEAFF.